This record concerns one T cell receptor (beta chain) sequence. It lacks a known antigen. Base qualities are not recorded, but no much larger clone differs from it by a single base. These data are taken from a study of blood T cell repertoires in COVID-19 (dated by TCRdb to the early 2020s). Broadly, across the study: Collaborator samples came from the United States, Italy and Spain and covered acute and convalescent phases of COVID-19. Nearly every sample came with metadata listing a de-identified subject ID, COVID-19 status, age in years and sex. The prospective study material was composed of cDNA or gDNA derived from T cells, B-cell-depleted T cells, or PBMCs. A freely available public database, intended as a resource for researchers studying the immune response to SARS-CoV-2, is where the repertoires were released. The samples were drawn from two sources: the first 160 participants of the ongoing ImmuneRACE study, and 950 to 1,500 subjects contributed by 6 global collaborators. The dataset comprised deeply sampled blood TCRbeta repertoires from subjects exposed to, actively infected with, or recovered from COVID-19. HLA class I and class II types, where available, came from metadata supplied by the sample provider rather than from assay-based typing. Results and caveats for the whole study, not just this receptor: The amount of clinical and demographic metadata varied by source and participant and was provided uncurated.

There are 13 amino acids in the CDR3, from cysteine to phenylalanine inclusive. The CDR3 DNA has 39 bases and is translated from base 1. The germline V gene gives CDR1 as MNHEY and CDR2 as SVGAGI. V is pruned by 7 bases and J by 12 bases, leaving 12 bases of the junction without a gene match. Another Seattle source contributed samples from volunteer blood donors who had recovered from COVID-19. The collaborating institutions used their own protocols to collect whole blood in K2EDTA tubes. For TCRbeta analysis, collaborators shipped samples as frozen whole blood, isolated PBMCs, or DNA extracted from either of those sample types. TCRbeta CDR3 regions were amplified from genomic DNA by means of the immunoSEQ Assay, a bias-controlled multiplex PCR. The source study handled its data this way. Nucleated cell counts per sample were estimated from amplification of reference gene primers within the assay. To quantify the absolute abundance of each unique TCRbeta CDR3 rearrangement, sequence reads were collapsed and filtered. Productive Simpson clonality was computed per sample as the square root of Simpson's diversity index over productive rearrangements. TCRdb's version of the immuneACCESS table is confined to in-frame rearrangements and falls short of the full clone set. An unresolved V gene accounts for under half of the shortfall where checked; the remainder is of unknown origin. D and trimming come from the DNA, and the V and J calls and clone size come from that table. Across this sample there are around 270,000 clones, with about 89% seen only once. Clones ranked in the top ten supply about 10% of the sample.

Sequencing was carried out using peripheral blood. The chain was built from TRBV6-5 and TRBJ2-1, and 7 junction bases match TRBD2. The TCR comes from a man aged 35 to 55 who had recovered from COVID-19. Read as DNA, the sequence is TGTGCCAGCAATGCACCGGGGACTATAGGGCAGTTCTTC. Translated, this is CASNAPGTIGQFF.